This is a list of T cell receptor beta chains from one sample in a study of T cells in Graves' hyperthyroidism and ophthalmopathy. TCRdb independently ran MiXCR on the multiplex PCR reads; one entry per CDR3 protein. The sample carries approximately 380,000 distinct CDR3 sequences, about 20% recorded once. The sample was blood. Receptor source: a woman between 18 and 29 years old with Graves' hyperthyroidism. Each CDR3 is given with its conserved first and last residue. Each record gives: clone size, J gene, V gene, D gene, CDR3 DNA, CDR3 protein. The D gene is left open where the match is weak. Only some rows state a clone size, as once, few, many or a class for expanded clones.

abundance: .; j_gene: TRBJ1-1; v_gene: TRBV5-4; d_gene: .; CDR3nt: TGTGCCAGCAGCCCCCCGAATACTCAGAACACTGAAGCTTTCTTT; CDR3aa: CASSPPNTQNTEAFF
abundance: many; j_gene: TRBJ2-4; v_gene: TRBV29-1; d_gene: TRBD2; CDR3nt: TGCAGCGTCGGGAGGGGGGCCAAAAACATTCAGTACTTC; CDR3aa: CSVGRGAKNIQYF
abundance: many; j_gene: TRBJ1-2; v_gene: TRBV12-3/TRBV12-4; d_gene: TRBD1; CDR3nt: TGTGCCAGCAGTTCGGTAGAATATTGGGACAGGGAGCACTATGGCTACACCTTC; CDR3aa: CASSSVEYWDREHYGYTF
abundance: many; j_gene: TRBJ1-6; v_gene: TRBV28; d_gene: .; CDR3nt: TGTGCCAGCAGCCCCCTGGAGAGTTGGAATTCACCCCTCCACTTT; CDR3aa: CASSPLESWNSPLHF
abundance: .; j_gene: TRBJ1-2; v_gene: TRBV20-1; d_gene: .; CDR3nt: TGCAGTGCGTGGGACGGCTATGGGGGCTACACCTTC; CDR3aa: CSAWDGYGGYTF
abundance: many; j_gene: TRBJ2-5; v_gene: TRBV6-5; d_gene: .; CDR3nt: TGTGCCAGCAGTTACCGCGCGCGGACTCAGGGGACCCAGTACTTC; CDR3aa: CASSYRARTQGTQYF
abundance: many; j_gene: TRBJ2-7; v_gene: TRBV20-1; d_gene: .; CDR3nt: TGCAGTGCTATGTTAGCCTCCTACGAGCAGTACTTC; CDR3aa: CSAMLASYEQYF
abundance: .; j_gene: TRBJ2-7; v_gene: TRBV6-5; d_gene: TRBD2; CDR3nt: TGTGCCAGCAGTCTACCGGGAGGGGGGGGTCGGTACTTC; CDR3aa: CASSLPGGGGRYF
abundance: .; j_gene: TRBJ2-5; v_gene: TRBV28; d_gene: .; CDR3nt: TGTGCCAGCACCCAGAGGGGGGGGGCCATCGAGACCCAGTACTTC; CDR3aa: CASTQRGGAIETQYF
abundance: few; j_gene: TRBJ1-1; v_gene: TRBV18; d_gene: .; CDR3nt: TGTGCCAGCTCCCCCCAAAAGGGTGCGAACACTGAAGCTTTCTTT; CDR3aa: CASSPQKGANTEAFF
abundance: .; j_gene: TRBJ1-2; v_gene: TRBV9; d_gene: .; CDR3nt: TGTGCCAGCAGCCCCACAGCAGACTATGGCTACACCTTC; CDR3aa: CASSPTADYGYTF
abundance: .; j_gene: TRBJ2-7; v_gene: TRBV6-5; d_gene: .; CDR3nt: TGTGCCAGCAGTTCCCCGGCAGGGAGCGGCGAGCAGTACTTC; CDR3aa: CASSSPAGSGEQYF
abundance: many; j_gene: TRBJ1-1; v_gene: TRBV12-3/TRBV12-4; d_gene: .; CDR3nt: TGTGCCAGCATTAGAGGGGGGGACCAGCCGGCGGACACTGAAGCTTTCTTT; CDR3aa: CASIRGGDQPADTEAFF
abundance: .; j_gene: TRBJ2-7; v_gene: TRBV12-3/TRBV12-4; d_gene: .; CDR3nt: TGTGCCAGCACCCTAAGGAGGGGGGTGGTCGACGAGCAGTACTTC; CDR3aa: CASTLRRGVVDEQYF
abundance: many; j_gene: TRBJ2-5; v_gene: TRBV29-1; d_gene: TRBD1; CDR3nt: TGCAGCCCGCGGGGACAGGGGATCGAGACCCAGTACTTC; CDR3aa: CSPRGQGIETQYF
abundance: many; j_gene: TRBJ1-5; v_gene: TRBV28; d_gene: .; CDR3nt: TGTGCCAGCAGTTGGCCCCAGCATTTT; CDR3aa: CASSWPQHF
abundance: few; j_gene: TRBJ2-1; v_gene: TRBV11-2; d_gene: TRBD1; CDR3nt: TGTGCCAGCAGCTCCCAGACAGGGGATATCGACAATGAGCAGTTCTTC; CDR3aa: CASSSQTGDIDNEQFF
abundance: many; j_gene: TRBJ1-5; v_gene: TRBV19; d_gene: TRBD1; CDR3nt: TGTGCCAGTTCCGACAGGGATAGCAATCAGCCCCAGCATTTT; CDR3aa: CASSDRDSNQPQHF
abundance: few; j_gene: TRBJ2-5; v_gene: TRBV10-2; d_gene: TRBD2; CDR3nt: TGCGCCAGCACCCCGCGGGGGACTACAGAGACCCAGTACTTC; CDR3aa: CASTPRGTTETQYF
abundance: few; j_gene: TRBJ2-5; v_gene: TRBV6-1; d_gene: .; CDR3nt: TGTGCCAGCAGTGAGAGGGTTTGGAAGGGGACCCAGTACTTC; CDR3aa: CASSERVWKGTQYF
abundance: many; j_gene: TRBJ2-7; v_gene: TRBV5-4; d_gene: .; CDR3nt: TGTGCCAGCAGCTTCGACGGGGTAAGCGGCCACGAGCAGTACTTC; CDR3aa: CASSFDGVSGHEQYF
abundance: many; j_gene: TRBJ1-1; v_gene: TRBV10-2; d_gene: .; CDR3nt: TGCGCCAGCAGTGAGTCCAGGGCAGCGGCGAACACTGAAGCTTTCTTT; CDR3aa: CASSESRAAANTEAFF
abundance: few; j_gene: TRBJ2-5; v_gene: TRBV20-1; d_gene: TRBD2; CDR3nt: TGCAGCTCTAGAGACCCCAGCGGGGGGTCCATCCAAGAGACCCAGTACTTC; CDR3aa: CSSRDPSGGSIQETQYF
abundance: many; j_gene: TRBJ2-7; v_gene: TRBV19; d_gene: .; CDR3nt: TGTGCCAGTAAGGGCAGGGGTTACGAGCAGTACTTC; CDR3aa: CASKGRGYEQYF
abundance: many; j_gene: TRBJ1-2; v_gene: TRBV7-2; d_gene: .; CDR3nt: TGTGCCAGCAGCCGTATATCGGGTGGCTACACCTTC; CDR3aa: CASSRISGGYTF
abundance: few; j_gene: TRBJ2-4; v_gene: TRBV7-9; d_gene: .; CDR3nt: TGTGCCAGCAGCGCCTTATGGGGGGAGGAAAACATTCAGTACTTC; CDR3aa: CASSALWGEENIQYF
abundance: few; j_gene: TRBJ1-2; v_gene: TRBV2; d_gene: TRBD1; CDR3nt: TGTGCCAGCAGTGAAGTAAAGCTCCGGGACAGGCCACATACTAACTATGGCTACACCTTC; CDR3aa: CASSEVKLRDRPHTNYGYTF
abundance: .; j_gene: TRBJ1-5; v_gene: TRBV6-4; d_gene: .; CDR3nt: TGTGCCAGCAGTGACCCCCAGGTCGCGGGGGGCAATCAGCCCCAGCATTTT; CDR3aa: CASSDPQVAGGNQPQHF
abundance: many; j_gene: TRBJ2-2; v_gene: TRBV4-1; d_gene: .; CDR3nt: TGCGCCAGCAGCCAAGAACCAGGGTCGAACACCGGGGAGCTGTTTTTT; CDR3aa: CASSQEPGSNTGELFF
abundance: few; j_gene: TRBJ1-1; v_gene: TRBV18; d_gene: .; CDR3nt: TGTGCCAGCTCACCCCCGGGACGGGAGAGCACTGAAGCTTTCTTT; CDR3aa: CASSPPGRESTEAFF
abundance: few; j_gene: TRBJ1-2; v_gene: TRBV7-9; d_gene: .; CDR3nt: TGTGCCAGCAGCGGGGGGGGACCCCCCGGGAATGGCTACACCTTC; CDR3aa: CASSGGGPPGNGYTF
abundance: many; j_gene: TRBJ1-3; v_gene: TRBV6-5; d_gene: TRBD1; CDR3nt: TGTGCCAGCAGTTACGGGACAGGAATGGCTGGAAACACCATATATTTT; CDR3aa: CASSYGTGMAGNTIYF
abundance: many; j_gene: TRBJ1-2; v_gene: TRBV24-1; d_gene: TRBD1; CDR3nt: TGTGCCACCAGTGATCAGGGGACAGACTATGGCTACACCTTC; CDR3aa: CATSDQGTDYGYTF
abundance: many; j_gene: TRBJ2-7; v_gene: TRBV28; d_gene: .; CDR3nt: TGTGCCGACGACGAGCAGTACTTC; CDR3aa: CADDEQYF
abundance: many; j_gene: TRBJ2-7; v_gene: TRBV6-1; d_gene: TRBD1; CDR3nt: TGTGCCAGCAGTGAAGGGGACAGGGGGTACGAGCAGTACTTC; CDR3aa: CASSEGDRGYEQYF
abundance: many; j_gene: TRBJ2-2; v_gene: TRBV5-1; d_gene: .; CDR3nt: TGCGCCAGCAGCCCTCCTAGTTCCTCGAACACCGGGGAGCTGTTTTTT; CDR3aa: CASSPPSSSNTGELFF
abundance: many; j_gene: TRBJ2-7; v_gene: TRBV11-2; d_gene: .; CDR3nt: TGTGCCAGCAGCCACCTAGTGGGGCTGGAGCAGTACTTC; CDR3aa: CASSHLVGLEQYF
abundance: many; j_gene: TRBJ2-6; v_gene: TRBV2; d_gene: .; CDR3nt: TGTGCCAGCAGTGAAGAGGGGTCCGGGGCCAACGTCCTGACTTTC; CDR3aa: CASSEEGSGANVLTF
abundance: .; j_gene: TRBJ2-2; v_gene: TRBV5-5; d_gene: TRBD2; CDR3nt: TGTGCCAGCAGACCTGGACTAGCGGGGAACACCGGGGAGCTGTTTTTT; CDR3aa: CASRPGLAGNTGELFF
abundance: many; j_gene: TRBJ1-1; v_gene: TRBV24-1; d_gene: TRBD1; CDR3nt: TGTGCCACCATGGGGACAGTCACGGAAGGGACTGAAGCTTTCTTT; CDR3aa: CATMGTVTEGTEAFF
abundance: many; j_gene: TRBJ1-2; v_gene: TRBV12-3/TRBV12-4; d_gene: .; CDR3nt: TGTGCCAGCAGTCGAATGGAAGGACAGGGCTACACCTTC; CDR3aa: CASSRMEGQGYTF
abundance: many; j_gene: TRBJ2-5; v_gene: TRBV5-5; d_gene: .; CDR3nt: TGTGCCAGCAGCTTGTGGCAGGGGCGGGAGACCCAGTACTTC; CDR3aa: CASSLWQGRETQYF
abundance: once; j_gene: TRBJ2-2; v_gene: TRBV6-5; d_gene: .; CDR3nt: TGTGCCAGCAGTTACGGGGGCGTAGGGGAGCTGTTTTTT; CDR3aa: CASSYGGVGELFF
abundance: many; j_gene: TRBJ1-5; v_gene: TRBV12-3/TRBV12-4; d_gene: TRBD1; CDR3nt: TGTGCCAGCAGATCCGGGACAGGGGACTATCAGCCCCAGCATTTT; CDR3aa: CASRSGTGDYQPQHF
abundance: .; j_gene: TRBJ1-1; v_gene: TRBV12-3/TRBV12-4; d_gene: .; CDR3nt: TGTGCCAGCAGTTCTTCAAATGGTAACACTGAAGCTTTCTTT; CDR3aa: CASSSSNGNTEAFF